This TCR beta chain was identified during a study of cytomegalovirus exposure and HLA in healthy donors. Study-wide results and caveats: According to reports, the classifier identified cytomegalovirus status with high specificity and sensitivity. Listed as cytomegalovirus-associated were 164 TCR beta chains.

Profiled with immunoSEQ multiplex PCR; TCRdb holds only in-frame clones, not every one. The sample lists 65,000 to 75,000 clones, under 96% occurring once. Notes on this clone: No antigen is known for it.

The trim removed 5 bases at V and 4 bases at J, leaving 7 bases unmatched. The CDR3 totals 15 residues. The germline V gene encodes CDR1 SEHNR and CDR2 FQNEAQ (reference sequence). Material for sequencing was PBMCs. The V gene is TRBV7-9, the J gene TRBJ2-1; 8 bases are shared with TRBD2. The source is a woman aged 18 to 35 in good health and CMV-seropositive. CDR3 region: CASSPRLATYNEQFF. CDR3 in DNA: TGTGCCAGCAGCCCCCGACTAGCGACTTACAATGAGCAGTTCTTC.